The rows below give T cell receptor beta chains drawn from one sample of a study of T-cell memory formation after mild COVID-19. TCRdb ran MiXCR on the 5' RACE reads and lists one entry per CDR3 protein. The repertoire has a few hundred thousand distinct CDR3 sequences, 15% to 20% of them found once; the top ten carry about 23%. The sample was PBMCs or a T cell subset sorted from them (not recorded which). The source of these receptors is a man between 18 and 35 years old who had mild COVID-19 (a few samples of this study predate the infection). Cell type and time point are not known. The CDR3 runs from the conserved cysteine through the conserved F or W. The order of the fields is V gene, J gene, D gene, clone size, CDR3 DNA, CDR3 protein. A D gene is named only where the DNA matches it firmly. Only part of the rows carry a size: once, few, many, or a class if the clone is expanded.

V: TRBV6-6
J: TRBJ2-5
D: NA
size: many
DNA: TGTGCCAGCAGTTCTGACGGGGGACAAGAGACCCAGTACTTC
CDR3: CASSSDGGQETQYF

V: TRBV6-5
J: TRBJ2-5
D: NA
size: NA
DNA: TGTGCCAGCAGCTCCAGGTGGGGTCGCGGAGAGACCCAGTACTTC
CDR3: CASSSRWGRGETQYF

V: TRBV4-3
J: TRBJ2-5
D: TRBD2
size: NA
DNA: TGCGCCAGCAGCCAAGGTCCCCCTAGCGGGGGGCACAAAGAGACCCAGTACTTC
CDR3: CASSQGPPSGGHKETQYF

V: TRBV28
J: TRBJ2-1
D: TRBD2
size: NA
DNA: TGTGCCAGCAGCAAAAACCTGGTAGCGGGGGGACTTTATTTATACAATGAGCAGTTCTTC
CDR3: CASSKNLVAGGLYLYNEQFF

V: TRBV20-1
J: TRBJ2-2
D: NA
size: few
DNA: TGCAGTGCTAGACCCCCCGGGACTTTGAACACCGGGGAGCTGTTTTTT
CDR3: CSARPPGTLNTGELFF

V: TRBV12-3/TRBV12-4
J: TRBJ1-2
D: NA
size: NA
DNA: TGTGCCAGCAGTTTATATCGGGAGGGCTACACCTTC
CDR3: CASSLYREGYTF

V: TRBV7-3
J: TRBJ2-2
D: TRBD1
size: NA
DNA: TGTGCCAGCAGCCCGGGACAGGGAAGGGAGCTGTTTTTT
CDR3: CASSPGQGRELFF

V: TRBV15
J: TRBJ2-5
D: NA
size: NA
DNA: TGTGCCACCAGCAGAGATGAGGTCGAGACCCAGTACTTC
CDR3: CATSRDEVETQYF

V: TRBV5-5
J: TRBJ2-6
D: NA
size: NA
DNA: TGTGCCAGCAGCTTGGCCACAGGGATCTCTGGGGCCAACGTCCTGACTTTC
CDR3: CASSLATGISGANVLTF

V: TRBV29-1
J: TRBJ1-4
D: NA
size: NA
DNA: TGCAGCGTTGAAGGCAGGGGAGATAATGAAAAACTGTTTTTT
CDR3: CSVEGRGDNEKLFF

V: TRBV4-1
J: TRBJ2-1
D: NA
size: NA
DNA: TGCGCCAGCAGCCAAAGTGTATCGAGCTCCTACAATGAGCAGTTCTTC
CDR3: CASSQSVSSSYNEQFF

V: TRBV5-5
J: TRBJ2-1
D: NA
size: NA
DNA: TGTGCCAGCAGCTCCTGGACGGTTTACAATGAGCAGTTCTTC
CDR3: CASSSWTVYNEQFF

V: TRBV24-1
J: TRBJ2-5
D: NA
size: few
DNA: TGTGCCACCAGTCGTTCCGGGCCCCGGAGTGGGACCCAGTACTTC
CDR3: CATSRSGPRSGTQYF

V: TRBV7-8
J: TRBJ1-1
D: NA
size: few
DNA: TGTGCCAGCAGCCCACGCGCCCAGAGGAACACTGAAGCTTTCTTT
CDR3: CASSPRAQRNTEAFF

V: TRBV11-2
J: TRBJ2-1
D: TRBD2
size: few
DNA: TGTGCCAGCAGCTTACTAGCGGCCTTCTCCTACAATGAGCAGTTCTTC
CDR3: CASSLLAAFSYNEQFF

V: TRBV24-1
J: TRBJ1-1
D: TRBD1
size: few
DNA: TGTGCCACCAGTGAGCATCCGACAGGGGACACTGAAGCTTTCTTT
CDR3: CATSEHPTGDTEAFF

V: TRBV4-1
J: TRBJ1-4
D: NA
size: NA
DNA: TGCGCCAGCAGCCCGAAGGAGAATGAAAAACTGTTTTTT
CDR3: CASSPKENEKLFF

V: TRBV12-3/TRBV12-4
J: TRBJ1-1
D: NA
size: many
DNA: TGTGCGATACAGCTGAACACTGAAGCTTTCTTT
CDR3: CAIQLNTEAFF

V: TRBV9
J: TRBJ1-3
D: TRBD1
size: NA
DNA: TGTGCCAGCAACACAGGGGGCACCTCTGGAAACACCATATATTTT
CDR3: CASNTGGTSGNTIYF

V: TRBV5-1
J: TRBJ1-2
D: TRBD1
size: NA
DNA: TGCGCCAGCAGCAACAGGGGTGGAGGCTATGGCTACACCTTC
CDR3: CASSNRGGGYGYTF

V: TRBV7-9
J: TRBJ2-5
D: NA
size: few
DNA: TGTGCCAGCAGCTTAGGTCTTCGGGCGAACCAAGAGACCCAGTACTTC
CDR3: CASSLGLRANQETQYF

V: TRBV7-2
J: TRBJ2-3
D: TRBD2
size: many
DNA: TGTGCCAGCACCCGGCTCGGGGGGGTCGTCACAGATACGCAGTATTTT
CDR3: CASTRLGGVVTDTQYF

V: TRBV9
J: TRBJ1-6
D: TRBD1
size: NA
DNA: TGTGCCAGCAGCGTAGCCCCGACAGGGGAGTCACCCCTCCACTTT
CDR3: CASSVAPTGESPLHF

V: TRBV20-1
J: TRBJ2-7
D: TRBD2
size: few
DNA: TGCAGTGCTCCCCCCCCTAGCGGGAACTACGAGCAGTACTTC
CDR3: CSAPPPSGNYEQYF

V: TRBV4-1
J: TRBJ2-7
D: NA
size: few
DNA: TGCGCCAGCAGCCAGGGGACCTCCTACGAGCAGTACTTC
CDR3: CASSQGTSYEQYF